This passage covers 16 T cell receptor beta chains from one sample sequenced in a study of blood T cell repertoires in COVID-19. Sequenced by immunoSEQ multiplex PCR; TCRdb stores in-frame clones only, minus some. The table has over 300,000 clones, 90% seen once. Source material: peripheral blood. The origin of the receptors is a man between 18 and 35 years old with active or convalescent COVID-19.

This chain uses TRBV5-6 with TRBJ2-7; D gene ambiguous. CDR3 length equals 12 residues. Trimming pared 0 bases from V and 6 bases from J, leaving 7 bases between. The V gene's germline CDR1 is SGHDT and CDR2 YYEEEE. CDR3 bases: TGTGCCAGCAGCTTGGATGGCTCCGAGCAGTACTTC. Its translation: CASSLDGSEQYF.

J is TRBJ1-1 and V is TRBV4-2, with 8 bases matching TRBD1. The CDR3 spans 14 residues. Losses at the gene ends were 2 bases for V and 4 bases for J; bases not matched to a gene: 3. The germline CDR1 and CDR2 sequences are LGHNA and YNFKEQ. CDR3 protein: CASSQTDRGTEAFF. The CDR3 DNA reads TGTGCCAGCAGCCAAACCGACAGGGGCACTGAAGCTTTCTTT.

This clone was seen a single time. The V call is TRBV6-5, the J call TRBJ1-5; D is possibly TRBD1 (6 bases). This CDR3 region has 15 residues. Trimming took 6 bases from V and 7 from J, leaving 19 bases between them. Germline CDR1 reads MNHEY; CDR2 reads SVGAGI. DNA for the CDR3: TGTGCCAGCAGGCGACGGGACAACCTCGGGCAGCCCCAGCATTTT. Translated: CASRRRDNLGQPQHF.

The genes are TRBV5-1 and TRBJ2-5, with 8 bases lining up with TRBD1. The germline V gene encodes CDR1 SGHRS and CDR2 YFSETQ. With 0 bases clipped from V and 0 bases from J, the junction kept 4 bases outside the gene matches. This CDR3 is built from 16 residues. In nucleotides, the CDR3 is TGCGCCAGCAGCTTGGAGACAGGGGAATACCAAGAGACCCAGTACTTC. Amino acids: CASSLETGEYQETQYF.

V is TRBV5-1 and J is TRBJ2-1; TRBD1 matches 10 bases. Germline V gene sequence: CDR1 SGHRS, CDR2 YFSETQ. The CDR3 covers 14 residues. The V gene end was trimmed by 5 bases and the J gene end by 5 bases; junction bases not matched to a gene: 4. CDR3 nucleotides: TGCGCCAGCAGTATTGGGACAGGGGACAATGAGCAGTTCTTC. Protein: CASSIGTGDNEQFF.

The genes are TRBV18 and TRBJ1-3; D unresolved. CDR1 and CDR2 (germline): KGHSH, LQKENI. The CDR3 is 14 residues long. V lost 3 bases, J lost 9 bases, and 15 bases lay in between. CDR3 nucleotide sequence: TGTGCCAGCTCACCGAAACTCCATCGGGGCACCATATATTTT. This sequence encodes CASSPKLHRGTIYF.

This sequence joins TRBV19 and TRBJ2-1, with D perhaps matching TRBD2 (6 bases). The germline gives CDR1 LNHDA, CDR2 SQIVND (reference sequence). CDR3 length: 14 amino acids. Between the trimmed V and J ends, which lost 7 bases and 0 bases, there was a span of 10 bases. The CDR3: CASKAGSSYNEQFF. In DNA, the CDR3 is TGTGCCAGTAAGGCGGGGAGCTCCTACAATGAGCAGTTCTTC.

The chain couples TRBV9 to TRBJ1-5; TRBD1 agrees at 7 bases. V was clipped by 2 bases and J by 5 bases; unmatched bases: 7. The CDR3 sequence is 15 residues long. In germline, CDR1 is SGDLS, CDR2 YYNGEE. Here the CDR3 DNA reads TGTGCCAGCAGCGTGGACTACAGGGGAGATCAGCCCCAGCATTTT. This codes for CASSVDYRGDQPQHF.

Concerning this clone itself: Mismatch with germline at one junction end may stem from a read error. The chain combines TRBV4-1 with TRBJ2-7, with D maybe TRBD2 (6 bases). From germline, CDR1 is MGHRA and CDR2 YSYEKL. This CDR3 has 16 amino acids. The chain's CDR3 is CASSQASGGFPYERYF. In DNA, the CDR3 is TGCGCCAGCAGCCAAGCCAGTGGGGGGTTCCCCTACGAGCGGTACTTC.

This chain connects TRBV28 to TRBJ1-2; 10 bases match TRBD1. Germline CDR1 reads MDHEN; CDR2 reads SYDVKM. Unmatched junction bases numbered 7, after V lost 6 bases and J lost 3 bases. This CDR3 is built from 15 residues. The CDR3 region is CASRSGTGAYYGYTF. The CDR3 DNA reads TGTGCCAGCAGGTCCGGGACAGGGGCTTACTATGGCTACACCTTC.

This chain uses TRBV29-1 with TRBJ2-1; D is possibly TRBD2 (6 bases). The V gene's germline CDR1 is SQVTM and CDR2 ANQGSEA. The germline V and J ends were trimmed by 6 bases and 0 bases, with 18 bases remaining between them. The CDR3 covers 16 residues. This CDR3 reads CSVTRGTSRSYNEQFF. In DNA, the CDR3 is TGCAGCGTGACTAGAGGGACCTCACGCTCCTACAATGAGCAGTTCTTC.

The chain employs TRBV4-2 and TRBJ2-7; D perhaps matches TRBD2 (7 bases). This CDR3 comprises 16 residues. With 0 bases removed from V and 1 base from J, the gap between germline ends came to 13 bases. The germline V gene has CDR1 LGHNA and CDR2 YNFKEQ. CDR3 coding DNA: TGTGCCAGCAGCCAAGACGCGGGGGCCGGTTCCTACGAGCAGTACTTC. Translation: CASSQDAGAGSYEQYF.

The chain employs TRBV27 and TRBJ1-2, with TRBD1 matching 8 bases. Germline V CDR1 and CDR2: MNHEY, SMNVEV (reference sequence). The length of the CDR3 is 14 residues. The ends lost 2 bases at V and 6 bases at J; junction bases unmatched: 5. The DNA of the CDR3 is TGTGCCAGCAGTTTAGGGACAGGTTATCATGGCTACACCTTC. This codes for CASSLGTGYHGYTF.

The CDR3 coding sequence is TGTGCCAGCGCAGTCGGGCAGGGTGGCAATCAGCCCCAGCATTTT. Translated, it gives CASAVGQGGNQPQHF. The V gene is TRBV2, the J gene TRBJ1-5; weak D call: TRBD1 (5 bases). Germline V gene data show CDR1 as SNHLY and CDR2 as FYNNEI. Trimming shortened V by 8 bases and J by 2 bases, and 16 bases separated the two germline ends. The CDR3 sequence is 15 residues long.

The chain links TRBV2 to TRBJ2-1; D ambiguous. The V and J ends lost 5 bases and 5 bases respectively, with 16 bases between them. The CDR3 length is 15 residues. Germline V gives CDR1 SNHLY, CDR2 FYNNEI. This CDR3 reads CASSPRAYNHNEQFF. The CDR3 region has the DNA TGTGCCAGCAGTCCCCGCGCATATAACCACAATGAGCAGTTCTTC.

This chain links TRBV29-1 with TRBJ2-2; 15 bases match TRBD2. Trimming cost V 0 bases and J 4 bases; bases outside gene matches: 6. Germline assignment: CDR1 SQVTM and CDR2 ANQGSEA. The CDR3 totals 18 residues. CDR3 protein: CSVEDGLAGGHSTGELFF. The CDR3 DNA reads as TGCAGCGTTGAAGACGGACTAGCGGGGGGGCATAGCACCGGGGAGCTGTTTTTT.